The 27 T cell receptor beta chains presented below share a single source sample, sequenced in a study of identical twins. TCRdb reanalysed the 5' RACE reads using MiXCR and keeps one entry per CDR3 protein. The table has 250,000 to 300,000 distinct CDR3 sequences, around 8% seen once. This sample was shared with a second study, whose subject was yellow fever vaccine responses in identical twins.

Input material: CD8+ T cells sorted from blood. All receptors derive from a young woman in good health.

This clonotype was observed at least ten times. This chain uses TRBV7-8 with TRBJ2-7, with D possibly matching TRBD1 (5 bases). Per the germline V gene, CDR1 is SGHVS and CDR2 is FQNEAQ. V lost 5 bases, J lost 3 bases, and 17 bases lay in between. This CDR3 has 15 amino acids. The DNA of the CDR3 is TGTGCCAGCAGCCCTAGGACAACCAGCGACTACGAGCAGTACTTC. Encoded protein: CASSPRTTSDYEQYF.

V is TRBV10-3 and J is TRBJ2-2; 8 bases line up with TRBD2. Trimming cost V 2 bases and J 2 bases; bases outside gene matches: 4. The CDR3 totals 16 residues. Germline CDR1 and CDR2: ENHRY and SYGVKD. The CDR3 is CAISEGGLGNTGELFF. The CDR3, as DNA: TGTGCCATCAGTGAGGGGGGACTAGGAAACACCGGGGAGCTGTTTTTT.

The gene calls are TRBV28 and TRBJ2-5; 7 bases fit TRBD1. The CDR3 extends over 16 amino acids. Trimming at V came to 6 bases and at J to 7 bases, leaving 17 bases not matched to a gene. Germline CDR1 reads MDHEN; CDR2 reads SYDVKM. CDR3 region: CASSTDFDRPGGTQYF. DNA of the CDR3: TGTGCCAGCAGCACTGATTTCGACAGGCCAGGGGGGACCCAGTACTTC. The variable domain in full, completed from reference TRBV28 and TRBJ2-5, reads DVKVTQSSRYLVKRTGEKVFLECVQDMDHENMFWYRQDPGLGLRLIYFSYDVKMKEKGDIPEGYSVSREKKERFSLILESASTNQTSMYLCASSTDFDRPGGTQYFGPGTRLLVL.

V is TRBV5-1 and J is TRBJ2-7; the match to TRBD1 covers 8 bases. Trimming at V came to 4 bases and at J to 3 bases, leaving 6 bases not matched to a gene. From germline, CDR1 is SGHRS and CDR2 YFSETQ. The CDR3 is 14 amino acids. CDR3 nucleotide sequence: TGCGCCAGCAGCCACGGACAGGGCAACTACGAGCAGTACTTC. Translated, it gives CASSHGQGNYEQYF.

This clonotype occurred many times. The DNA of the CDR3 is TGCGCCAGCAGCTTGTGGCAGGATAGCTCCTACGAGCAGTACTTC. Protein product: CASSLWQDSSYEQYF. The chain employs TRBV5-1 and TRBJ2-7; D uncertain. The germline gives CDR1 SGHRS, CDR2 YFSETQ. This CDR3 is 15 amino acids long. V dropped 1 base and J dropped 0 bases, with 11 bases sitting between them.

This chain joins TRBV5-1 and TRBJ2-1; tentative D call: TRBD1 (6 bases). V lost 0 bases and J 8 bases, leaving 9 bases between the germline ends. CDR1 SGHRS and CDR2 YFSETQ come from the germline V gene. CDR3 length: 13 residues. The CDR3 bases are TGCGCCAGCAGCTTGGACAGGGCGGATGAGCAGTTCTTC. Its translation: CASSLDRADEQFF.

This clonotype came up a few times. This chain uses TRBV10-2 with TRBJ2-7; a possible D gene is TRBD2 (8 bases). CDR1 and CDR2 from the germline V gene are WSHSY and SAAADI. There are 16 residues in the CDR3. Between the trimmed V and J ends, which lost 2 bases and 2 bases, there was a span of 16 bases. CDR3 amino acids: CASSEPGGGKTYEQYF. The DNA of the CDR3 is TGCGCCAGCAGTGAGCCGGGAGGGGGCAAAACCTACGAGCAGTACTTC.

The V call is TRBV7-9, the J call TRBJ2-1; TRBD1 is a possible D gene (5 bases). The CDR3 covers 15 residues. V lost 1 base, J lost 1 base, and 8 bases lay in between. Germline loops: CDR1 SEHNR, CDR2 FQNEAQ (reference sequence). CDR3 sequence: CASSLEGQSYNEQFF. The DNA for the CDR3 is TGTGCCAGCAGCTTAGAGGGGCAATCCTACAATGAGCAGTTCTTC.

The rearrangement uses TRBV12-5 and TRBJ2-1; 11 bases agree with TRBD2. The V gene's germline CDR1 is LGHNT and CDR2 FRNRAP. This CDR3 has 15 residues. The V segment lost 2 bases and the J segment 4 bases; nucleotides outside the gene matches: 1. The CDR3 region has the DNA TGTGCTAGTGGTTTGATAGCGGGAGGGTACAATGAGCAGTTCTTC. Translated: CASGLIAGGYNEQFF.

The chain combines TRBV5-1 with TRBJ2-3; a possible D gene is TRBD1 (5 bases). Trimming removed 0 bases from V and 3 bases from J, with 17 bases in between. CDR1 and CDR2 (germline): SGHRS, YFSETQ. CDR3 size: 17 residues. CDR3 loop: CASSLAGWRKGTDTQYF. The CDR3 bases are TGCGCCAGCAGCTTGGCCGGTTGGCGGAAGGGGACAGATACGCAGTATTTT.

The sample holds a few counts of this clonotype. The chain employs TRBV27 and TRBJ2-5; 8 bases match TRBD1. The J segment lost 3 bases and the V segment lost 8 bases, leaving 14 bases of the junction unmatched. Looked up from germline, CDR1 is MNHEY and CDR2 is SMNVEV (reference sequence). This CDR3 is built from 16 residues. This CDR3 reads CASSMGTGLTKETQYF. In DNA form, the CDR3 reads TGTGCCAGCTCCATGGGGACAGGTTTGACAAAAGAGACCCAGTACTTC.

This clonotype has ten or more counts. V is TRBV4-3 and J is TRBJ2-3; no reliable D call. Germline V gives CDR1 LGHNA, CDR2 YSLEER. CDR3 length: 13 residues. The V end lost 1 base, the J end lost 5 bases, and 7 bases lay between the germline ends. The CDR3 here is CASSQGRVDTQYF. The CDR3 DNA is TGCGCCAGCAGCCAAGGACGGGTAGATACGCAGTATTTT.

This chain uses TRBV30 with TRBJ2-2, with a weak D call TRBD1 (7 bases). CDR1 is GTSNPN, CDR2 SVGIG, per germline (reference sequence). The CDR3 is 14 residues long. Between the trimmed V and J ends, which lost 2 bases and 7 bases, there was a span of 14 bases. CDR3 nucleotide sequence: TGTGCCTGGAGTACCGGGACAGCGGGCGGGGAGCTGTTTTTT. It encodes CAWSTGTAGGELFF.

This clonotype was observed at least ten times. In DNA form, the CDR3 reads TGTGCCAGCAGCAGACAGGGCCCTCTCCAAGAGACCCAGTACTTC. Protein product: CASSRQGPLQETQYF. The genes are TRBV28 and TRBJ2-5; 7 positions agree with TRBD1. The CDR3 is made up of 15 amino acids. With 6 bases clipped from V and 1 base from J, the junction kept 8 bases outside the gene matches. Germline-derived CDR1 and CDR2 are MDHEN and SYDVKM.

CDR3 bases: TGTGCCAGCAGCTTTATCGGGGAAGTACAGAACACCGGGGAGCTGTTTTTT. It yields the protein CASSFIGEVQNTGELFF. The V call is TRBV7-9, the J call TRBJ2-2, with a tentative D call TRBD2 (5 bases). V was pared by 3 bases and J by 1 base, with 15 bases between. CDR1 is SEHNR and CDR2 is FQNEAQ in the germline V gene (reference sequence). The CDR3 loop spans 17 amino acids.

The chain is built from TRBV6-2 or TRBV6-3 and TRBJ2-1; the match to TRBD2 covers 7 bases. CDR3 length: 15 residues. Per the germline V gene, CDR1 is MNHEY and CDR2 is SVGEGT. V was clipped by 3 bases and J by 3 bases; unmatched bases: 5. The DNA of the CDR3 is TGTGCCAGCAGTTATTGGGGGGGGTTCTACAATGAGCAGTTCTTC. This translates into CASSYWGGFYNEQFF.

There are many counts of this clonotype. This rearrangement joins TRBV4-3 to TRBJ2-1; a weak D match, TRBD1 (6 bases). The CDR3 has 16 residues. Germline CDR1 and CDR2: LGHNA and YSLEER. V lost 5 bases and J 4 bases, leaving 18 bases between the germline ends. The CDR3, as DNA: TGCGCCAGCAGCGAGGATCGACAGGCTCCGTACAATGAGCAGTTCTTC. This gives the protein CASSEDRQAPYNEQFF.

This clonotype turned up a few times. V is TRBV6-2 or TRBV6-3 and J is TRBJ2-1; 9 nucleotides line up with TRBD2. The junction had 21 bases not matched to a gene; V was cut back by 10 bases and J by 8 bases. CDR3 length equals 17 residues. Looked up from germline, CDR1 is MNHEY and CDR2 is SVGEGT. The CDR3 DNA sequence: TGTGCCACTCGAGGGGGGGCCGGGACTAGCAGTAACCATGAGCAGTTCTTC. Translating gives CATRGGAGTSSNHEQFF.

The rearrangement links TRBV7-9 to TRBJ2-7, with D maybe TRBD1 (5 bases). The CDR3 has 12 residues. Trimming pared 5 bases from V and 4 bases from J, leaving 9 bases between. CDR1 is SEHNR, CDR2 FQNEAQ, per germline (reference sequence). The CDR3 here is CASSLQVYEQYF. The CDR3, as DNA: TGTGCCAGCAGCCTACAGGTTTACGAGCAGTACTTC.

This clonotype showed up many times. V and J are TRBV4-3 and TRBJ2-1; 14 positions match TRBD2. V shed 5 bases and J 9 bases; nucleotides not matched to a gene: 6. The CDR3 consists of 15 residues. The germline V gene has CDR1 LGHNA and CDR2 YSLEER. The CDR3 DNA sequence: TGCGCCAGCAGCTACGGGACTAGCGGGAGCTCTGAGCAGTTCTTC. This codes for CASSYGTSGSSEQFF.

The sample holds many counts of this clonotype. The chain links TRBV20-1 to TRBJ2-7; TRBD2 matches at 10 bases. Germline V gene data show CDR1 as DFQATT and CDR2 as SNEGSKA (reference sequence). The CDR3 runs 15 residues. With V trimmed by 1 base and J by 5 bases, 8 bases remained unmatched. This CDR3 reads CSARGLAGETNEQYF. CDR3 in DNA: TGCAGTGCTAGAGGTCTAGCGGGAGAGACGAACGAGCAGTACTTC.

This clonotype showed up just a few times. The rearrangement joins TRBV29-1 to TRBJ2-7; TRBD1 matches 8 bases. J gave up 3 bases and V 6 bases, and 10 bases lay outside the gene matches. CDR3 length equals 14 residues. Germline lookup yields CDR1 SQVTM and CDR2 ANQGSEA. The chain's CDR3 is CSVLVRDRLYEQYF. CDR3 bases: TGCAGCGTCCTAGTACGGGACAGGCTCTACGAGCAGTACTTC.

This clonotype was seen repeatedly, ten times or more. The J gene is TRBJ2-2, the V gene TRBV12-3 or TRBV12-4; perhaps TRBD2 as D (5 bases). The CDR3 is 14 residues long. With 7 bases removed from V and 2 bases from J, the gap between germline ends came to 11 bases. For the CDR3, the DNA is TGTGCCAGCACTGACTACCAAAACACCGGGGAGCTGTTTTTT. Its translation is CASTDYQNTGELFF.

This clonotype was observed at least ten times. The CDR3 loop is CSVFRGLSYNEQFF. The CDR3 DNA follows: TGCAGCGTTTTTAGGGGCCTCTCCTACAATGAGCAGTTCTTC. The chain carries TRBV29-1 and TRBJ2-1, with D perhaps TRBD1 (5 bases). Germline assignment: CDR1 SQVTM and CDR2 ANQGSEA. The V end lost 5 bases, the J end lost 0 bases, and 11 bases lay between the germline ends. The CDR3 is 14 residues long.

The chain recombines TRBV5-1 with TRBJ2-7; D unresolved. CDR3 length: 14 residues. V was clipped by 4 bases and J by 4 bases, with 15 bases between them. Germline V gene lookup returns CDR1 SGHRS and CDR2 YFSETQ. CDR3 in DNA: TGCGCCAGCAGCCCAGGTAGGGAATTGTACGAGCAGTACTTC. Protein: CASSPGRELYEQYF.

CDR3 nucleotide sequence: TGTGCCAGCACTAAGGTAGCGGGAGACTACGAGCAGTACTTC. Its protein is CASTKVAGDYEQYF. The chain couples TRBV27 to TRBJ2-7; 9 nucleotides align to TRBD2. The CDR3 is 14 residues long. In germline, CDR1 is MNHEY, CDR2 SMNVEV (reference sequence). After removal of 7 bases from V and 3 bases from J, the junction contained 7 bases not matched to a gene.

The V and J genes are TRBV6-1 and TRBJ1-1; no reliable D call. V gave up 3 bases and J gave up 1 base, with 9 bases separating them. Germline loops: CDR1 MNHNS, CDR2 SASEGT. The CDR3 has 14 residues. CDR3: CASSDPLGNTEAFF. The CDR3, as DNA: TGTGCCAGCAGTGACCCCTTGGGGAACACTGAAGCTTTCTTT.